The 5 T cell receptor beta chains below were found in one sample sequenced in a study of blood T cell repertoires in COVID-19 (dated by TCRdb to the early 2020s). Preparation of the library involved the immunoSEQ multiplex PCR assay. In its TCRdb copy, this immuneACCESS table keeps in-frame sequences only and misses some clones. Where compared with another copy, unresolved V genes explain less than half of these, and the others have no known cause. The sample contains 130,000 to 150,000 clones, 70% to 90% of them found a single time. The biggest ten clones account for about 8% of the sample. The material sequenced was peripheral blood. The receptors were gathered from an older woman with COVID-19, enrolled during active disease.

The gene calls are TRBV9 and TRBJ1-5; D perhaps matches TRBD1 (6 bases). Germline lookup yields CDR1 SGDLS and CDR2 YYNGEE. Deletions cut 0 bases from V and 2 bases from J, with 12 bases between. CDR3 length equals 16 residues. The CDR3 spells CASSVDRVFGNQPQHF. The CDR3 DNA is TGTGCCAGCAGCGTAGACAGGGTTTTCGGCAATCAGCCCCAGCATTTT.

This chain joins TRBV28 and TRBJ1-6; D possibly corresponds to TRBD1 (6 bases). Germline CDR1 MDHEN, CDR2 SYDVKM. Trimming took off 8 bases at V and 5 bases at J, with 19 bases between the two ends. The CDR3 has 16 amino acids. The DNA of the CDR3 is TGTGCCAGCGCAATCCGGGGGGCAGTGAATAATTCACCCCTCCACTTT. Its protein is CASAIRGAVNNSPLHF.

This clone was recorded a few times. The CDR3 DNA follows: TGTGCCAGCAGCGCCTCTGTGAGCCGTGAGCAGTTCTTC. This encodes CASSASVSREQFF. The chain joins TRBV7-6 to TRBJ2-1, with unresolved D. Trimming took off 5 bases at V and 9 bases at J, with 14 bases between the two ends. Germline CDR1 SGHVS, CDR2 FNYEAQ. The CDR3 has 13 amino acids.

The chain is built from TRBV11-2 and TRBJ2-1, with D tentatively TRBD2 (6 bases). Trimming took off 1 base at V and 4 bases at J, with 11 bases between the two ends. Germline V gene data show CDR1 as SGHAT and CDR2 as FQNNGV. The CDR3 sequence is 15 residues long. The CDR3 is CASSLVGGAYNEQFF. CDR3 nucleotide sequence: TGTGCCAGCAGCTTAGTTGGCGGGGCTTACAATGAGCAGTTCTTC.

In this sample, this clone turned up a few times. The CDR3 DNA sequence: TGTGCCAGCTCCTCCGGGACAGTGACAAGAAGTAAGCTGTTTTTT. Translating it yields CASSSGTVTRSKLFF. The chain recombines TRBV5-6 with TRBJ2-2; 7 bases line up with TRBD1. The V and J ends lost 7 bases and 12 bases, in that order; junction bases with no gene match: 18. Germline V gene data show CDR1 as SGHDT and CDR2 as YYEEEE. The CDR3 runs to 15 residues.